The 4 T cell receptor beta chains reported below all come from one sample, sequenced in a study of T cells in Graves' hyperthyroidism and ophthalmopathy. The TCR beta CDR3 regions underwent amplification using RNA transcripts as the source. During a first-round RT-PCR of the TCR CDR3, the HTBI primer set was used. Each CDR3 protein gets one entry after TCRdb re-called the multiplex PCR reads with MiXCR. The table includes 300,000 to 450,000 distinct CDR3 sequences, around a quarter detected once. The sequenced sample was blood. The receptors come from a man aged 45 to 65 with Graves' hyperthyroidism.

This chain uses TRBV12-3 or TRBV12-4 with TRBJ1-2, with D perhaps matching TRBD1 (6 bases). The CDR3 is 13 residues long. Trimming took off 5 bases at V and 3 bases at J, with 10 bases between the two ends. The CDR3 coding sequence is TGTGCCAGCAGTCCCCGGGGGCACTATGGCTACACCTTC. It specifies CASSPRGHYGYTF.

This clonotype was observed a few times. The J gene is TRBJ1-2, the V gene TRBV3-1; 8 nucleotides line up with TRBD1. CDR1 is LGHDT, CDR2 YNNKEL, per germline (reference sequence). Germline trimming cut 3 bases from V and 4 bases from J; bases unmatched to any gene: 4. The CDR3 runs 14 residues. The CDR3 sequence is CASSHRTGFYGYTF. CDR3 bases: TGTGCCAGCAGCCACCGGACAGGGTTCTATGGCTACACCTTC.

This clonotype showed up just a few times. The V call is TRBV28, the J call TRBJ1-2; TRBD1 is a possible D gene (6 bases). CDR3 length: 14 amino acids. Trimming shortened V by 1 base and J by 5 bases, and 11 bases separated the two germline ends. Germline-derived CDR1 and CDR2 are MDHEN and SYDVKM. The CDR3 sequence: CASSLYTGTYGYTF. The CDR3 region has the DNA TGTGCCAGCAGTTTATACACGGGGACATATGGCTACACCTTC.

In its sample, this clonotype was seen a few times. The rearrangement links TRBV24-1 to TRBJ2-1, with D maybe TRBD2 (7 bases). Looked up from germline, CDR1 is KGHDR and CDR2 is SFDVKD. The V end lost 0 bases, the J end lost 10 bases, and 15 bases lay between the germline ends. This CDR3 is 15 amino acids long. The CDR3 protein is CATSDLRGGRIEQFF. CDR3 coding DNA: TGTGCCACCAGTGATTTGAGGGGGGGCCGTATCGAGCAGTTCTTC.